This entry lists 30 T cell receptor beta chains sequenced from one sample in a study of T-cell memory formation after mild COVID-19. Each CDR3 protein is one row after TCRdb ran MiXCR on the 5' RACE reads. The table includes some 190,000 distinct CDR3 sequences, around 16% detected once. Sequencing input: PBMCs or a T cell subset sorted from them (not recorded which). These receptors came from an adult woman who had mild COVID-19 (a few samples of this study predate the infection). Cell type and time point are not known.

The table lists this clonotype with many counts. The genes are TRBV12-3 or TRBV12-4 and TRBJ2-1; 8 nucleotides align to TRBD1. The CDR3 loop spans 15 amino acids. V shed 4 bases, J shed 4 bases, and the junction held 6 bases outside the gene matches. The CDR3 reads CASSSQDRVYNEQFF. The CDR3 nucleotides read TGTGCCAGCAGTTCCCAGGACAGGGTTTACAATGAGCAGTTCTTC.

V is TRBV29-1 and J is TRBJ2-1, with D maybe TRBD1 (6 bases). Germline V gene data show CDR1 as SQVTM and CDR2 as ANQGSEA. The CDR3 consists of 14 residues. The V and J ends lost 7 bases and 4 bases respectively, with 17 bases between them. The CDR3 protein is CSAGTPPGYNEQFF. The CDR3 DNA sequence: TGCAGCGCAGGGACACCACCTGGATACAATGAGCAGTTCTTC.

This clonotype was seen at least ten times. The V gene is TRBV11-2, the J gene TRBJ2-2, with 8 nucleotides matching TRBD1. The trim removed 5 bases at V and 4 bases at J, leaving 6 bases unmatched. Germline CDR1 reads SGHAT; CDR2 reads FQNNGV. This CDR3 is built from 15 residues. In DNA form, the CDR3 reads TGTGCCAGCAGCACAGGGGGGCTCATCACCGGGGAGCTGTTTTTT. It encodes CASSTGGLITGELFF. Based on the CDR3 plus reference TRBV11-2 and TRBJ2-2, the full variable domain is EAGVAQSPRYKIIEKRQSVAFWCNPISGHATLYWYQQILGQGPKLLIQFQNNGVVDDSQLPKDRFSAERLKGVDSTLKIQPAKLEDSAVYLCASSTGGLITGELFFGEGSRLTVL.

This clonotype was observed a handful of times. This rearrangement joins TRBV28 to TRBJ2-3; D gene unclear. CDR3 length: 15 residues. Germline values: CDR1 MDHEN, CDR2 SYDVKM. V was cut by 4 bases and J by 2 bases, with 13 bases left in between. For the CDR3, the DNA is TGTGCCAGCAGTTCCCCCCCTAGTAACACAGATACGCAGTATTTT. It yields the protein CASSSPPSNTDTQYF.

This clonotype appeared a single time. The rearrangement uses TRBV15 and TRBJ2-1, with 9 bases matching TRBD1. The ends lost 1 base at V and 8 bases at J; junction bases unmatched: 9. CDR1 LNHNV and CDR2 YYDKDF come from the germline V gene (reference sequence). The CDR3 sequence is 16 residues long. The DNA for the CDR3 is TGTGCCACCAGCAGAGTGGGGACAGGGATGGGGGATGAGCAGTTCTTC. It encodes CATSRVGTGMGDEQFF.

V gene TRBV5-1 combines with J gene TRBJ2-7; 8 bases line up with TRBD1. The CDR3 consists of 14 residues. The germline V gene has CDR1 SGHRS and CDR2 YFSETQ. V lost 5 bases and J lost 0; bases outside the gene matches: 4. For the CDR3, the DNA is TGCGCCAGCAGGGACAGGGAATACTCCTACGAGCAGTACTTC. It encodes CASRDREYSYEQYF.

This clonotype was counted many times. Here the CDR3 reads CASSQVRTWAGDDNEQFF. The CDR3 DNA reads as TGTGCCAGCAGCCAAGTGAGAACTTGGGCGGGAGATGACAATGAGCAGTTCTTC. The chain couples TRBV3-1 to TRBJ2-1; 7 positions agree with TRBD2. In germline, CDR1 is LGHDT, CDR2 YNNKEL (reference sequence). The CDR3 is made up of 18 amino acids. V was pared by 1 base and J by 5 bases, with 14 bases of the junction left unmatched.

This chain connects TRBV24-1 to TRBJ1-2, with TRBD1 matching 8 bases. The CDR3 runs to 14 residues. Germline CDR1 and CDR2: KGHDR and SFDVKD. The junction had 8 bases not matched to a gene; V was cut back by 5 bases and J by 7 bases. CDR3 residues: CATSATGERTGYTF. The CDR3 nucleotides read TGTGCCACCAGTGCGACAGGGGAGCGCACTGGCTACACCTTC.

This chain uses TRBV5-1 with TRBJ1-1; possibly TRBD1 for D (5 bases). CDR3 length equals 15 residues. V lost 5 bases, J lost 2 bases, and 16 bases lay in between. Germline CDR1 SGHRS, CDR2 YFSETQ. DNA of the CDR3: TGCGCCAGCAGTGAGGGGTTCCGGCATAACACTGAAGCTTTCTTT. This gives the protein CASSEGFRHNTEAFF.

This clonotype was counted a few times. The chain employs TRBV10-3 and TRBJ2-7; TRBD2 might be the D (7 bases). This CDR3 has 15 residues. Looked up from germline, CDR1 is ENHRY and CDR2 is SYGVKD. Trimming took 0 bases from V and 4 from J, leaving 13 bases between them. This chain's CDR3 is CAISESGGRMYEQYF. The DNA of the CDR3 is TGTGCCATCAGTGAGTCCGGGGGGCGGATGTACGAGCAGTACTTC.

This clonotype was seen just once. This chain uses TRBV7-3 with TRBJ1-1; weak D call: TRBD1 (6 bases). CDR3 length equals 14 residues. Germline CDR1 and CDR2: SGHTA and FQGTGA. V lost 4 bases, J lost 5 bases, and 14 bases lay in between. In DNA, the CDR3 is TGTGCCAGCAGCTCGCAGGGGATGGGGACTGAAGCTTTCTTT. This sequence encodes CASSSQGMGTEAFF.

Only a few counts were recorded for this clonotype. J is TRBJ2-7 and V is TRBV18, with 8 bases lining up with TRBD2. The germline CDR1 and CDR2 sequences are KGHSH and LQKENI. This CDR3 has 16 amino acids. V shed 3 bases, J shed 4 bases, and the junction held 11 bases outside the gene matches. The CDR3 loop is CASSPYPGGGNYEQYF. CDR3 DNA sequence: TGTGCCAGCTCACCTTACCCCGGGGGGGGCAATTACGAGCAGTACTTC.

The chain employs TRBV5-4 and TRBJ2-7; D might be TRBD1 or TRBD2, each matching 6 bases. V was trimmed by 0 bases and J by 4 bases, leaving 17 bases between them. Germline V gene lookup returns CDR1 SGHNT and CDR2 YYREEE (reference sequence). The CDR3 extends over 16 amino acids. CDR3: CASSLAHEGGSYEQYF. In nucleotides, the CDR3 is TGTGCCAGCAGCTTGGCCCATGAAGGGGGGTCATACGAGCAGTACTTC.

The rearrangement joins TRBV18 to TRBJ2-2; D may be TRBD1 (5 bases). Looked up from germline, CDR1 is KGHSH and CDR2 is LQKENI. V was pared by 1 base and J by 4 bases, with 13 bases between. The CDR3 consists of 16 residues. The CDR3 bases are TGTGCCAGCTCACCACTTGGCCAGGGTGGCACCGGGGAGCTGTTTTTT. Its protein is CASSPLGQGGTGELFF.

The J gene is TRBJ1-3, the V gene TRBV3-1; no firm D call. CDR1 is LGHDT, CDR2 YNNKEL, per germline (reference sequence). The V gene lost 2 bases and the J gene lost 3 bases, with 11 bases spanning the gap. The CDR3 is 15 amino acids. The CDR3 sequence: CASSQRTLFGNTIYF. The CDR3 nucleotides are TGTGCCAGCAGCCAAAGGACGCTCTTTGGAAACACCATATATTTT.

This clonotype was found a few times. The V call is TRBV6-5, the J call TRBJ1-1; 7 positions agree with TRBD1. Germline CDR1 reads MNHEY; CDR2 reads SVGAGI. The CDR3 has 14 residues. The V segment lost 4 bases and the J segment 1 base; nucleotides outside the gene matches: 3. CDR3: CASSSWTGNTEAFF. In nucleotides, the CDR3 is TGTGCCAGCAGTTCCTGGACAGGGAACACTGAAGCTTTCTTT.

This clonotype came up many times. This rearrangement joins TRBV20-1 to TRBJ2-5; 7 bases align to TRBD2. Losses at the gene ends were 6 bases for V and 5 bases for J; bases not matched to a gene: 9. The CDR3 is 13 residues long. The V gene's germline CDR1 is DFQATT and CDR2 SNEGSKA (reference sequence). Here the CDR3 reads CSARPYGGETQYF. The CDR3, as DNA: TGCAGTGCGCGGCCCTACGGGGGGGAGACCCAGTACTTC.

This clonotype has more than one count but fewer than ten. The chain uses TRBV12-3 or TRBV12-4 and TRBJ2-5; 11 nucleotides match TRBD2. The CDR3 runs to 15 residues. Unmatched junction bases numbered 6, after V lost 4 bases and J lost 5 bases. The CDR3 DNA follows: TGTGCCAGCAGTTCAACTAGCGGGGGAGGGGAGACCCAGTACTTC. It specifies CASSSTSGGGETQYF.

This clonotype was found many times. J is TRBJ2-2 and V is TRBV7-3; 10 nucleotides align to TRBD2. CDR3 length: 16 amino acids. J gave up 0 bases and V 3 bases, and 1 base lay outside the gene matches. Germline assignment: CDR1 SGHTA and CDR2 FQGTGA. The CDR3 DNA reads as TGTGCCAGCAGCTTTACTAGCGGGACGAACACCGGGGAGCTGTTTTTT. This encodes CASSFTSGTNTGELFF.

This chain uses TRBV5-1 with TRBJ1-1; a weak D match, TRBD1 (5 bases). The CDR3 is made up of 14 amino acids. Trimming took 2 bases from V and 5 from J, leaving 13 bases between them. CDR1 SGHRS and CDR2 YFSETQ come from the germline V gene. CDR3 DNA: TGCGCCAGCAGCTTCGGAGGGGTATGGACTGAAGCTTTCTTT. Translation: CASSFGGVWTEAFF.

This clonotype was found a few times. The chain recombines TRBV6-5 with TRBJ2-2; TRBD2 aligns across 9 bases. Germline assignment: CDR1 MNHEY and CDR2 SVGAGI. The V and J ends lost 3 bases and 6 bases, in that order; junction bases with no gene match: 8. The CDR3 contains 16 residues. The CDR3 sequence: CASSYMRGGNPGELFF. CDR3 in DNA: TGTGCCAGCAGTTATATGCGGGGGGGCAATCCCGGGGAGCTGTTTTTT.

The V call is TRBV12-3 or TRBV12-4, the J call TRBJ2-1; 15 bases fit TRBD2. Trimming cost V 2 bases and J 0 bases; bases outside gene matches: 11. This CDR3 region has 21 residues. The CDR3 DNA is TGTGCCAGCAGTTTACGGAGTGGACTAGCGGGAGGGCCGAGCTCCTACAATGAGCAGTTCTTC. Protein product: CASSLRSGLAGGPSSYNEQFF.

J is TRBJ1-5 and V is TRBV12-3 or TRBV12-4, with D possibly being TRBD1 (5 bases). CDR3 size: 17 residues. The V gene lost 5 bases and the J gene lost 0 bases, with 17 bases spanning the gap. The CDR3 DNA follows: TGTGCCAGCAGTAGGACCTCGGGACTGTATAGCAATCAGCCCCAGCATTTT. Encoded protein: CASSRTSGLYSNQPQHF.

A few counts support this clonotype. The CDR3 DNA sequence: TGCAGTGCTAGCCGACAGGCTCCCTACGAGCAGTACTTC. This sequence encodes CSASRQAPYEQYF. V and J are TRBV20-1 and TRBJ2-7; D perhaps matches TRBD1 (6 bases). The CDR3 length is 13 residues. CDR1 and CDR2 (germline): DFQATT, SNEGSKA (reference sequence). V was trimmed by 3 bases and J by 2 bases, leaving 11 bases between them.

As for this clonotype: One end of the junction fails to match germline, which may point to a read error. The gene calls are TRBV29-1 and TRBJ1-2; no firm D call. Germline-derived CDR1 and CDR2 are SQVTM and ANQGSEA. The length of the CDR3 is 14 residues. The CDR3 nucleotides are TGCAGCGTCGAAGATACCAGGACGGGCTATGGCTACACCTTC. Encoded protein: CSVEDTRTGYGYTF.

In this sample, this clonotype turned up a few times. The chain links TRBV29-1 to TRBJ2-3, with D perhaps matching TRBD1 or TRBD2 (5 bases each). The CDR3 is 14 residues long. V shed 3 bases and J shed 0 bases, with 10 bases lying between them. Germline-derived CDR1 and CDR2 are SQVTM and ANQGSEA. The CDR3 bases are TGCAGCGTTGAGCTCGGGACGAGCACAGATACGCAGTATTTT. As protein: CSVELGTSTDTQYF.

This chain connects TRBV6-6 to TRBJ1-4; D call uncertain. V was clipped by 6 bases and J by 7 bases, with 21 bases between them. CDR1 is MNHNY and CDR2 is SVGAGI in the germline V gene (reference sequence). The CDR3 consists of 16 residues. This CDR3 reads CASSRISGLKVEKLFF. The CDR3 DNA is TGTGCCAGCAGCCGAATTTCGGGTTTGAAGGTTGAAAAACTGTTTTTT.

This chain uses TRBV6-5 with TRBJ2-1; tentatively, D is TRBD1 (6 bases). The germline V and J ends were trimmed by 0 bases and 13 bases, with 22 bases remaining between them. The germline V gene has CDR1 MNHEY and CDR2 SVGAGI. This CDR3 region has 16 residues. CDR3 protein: CASSYSIDLGTMTQFF. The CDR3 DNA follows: TGTGCCAGCAGTTACTCGATTGACTTGGGGACAATGACTCAGTTCTTC.

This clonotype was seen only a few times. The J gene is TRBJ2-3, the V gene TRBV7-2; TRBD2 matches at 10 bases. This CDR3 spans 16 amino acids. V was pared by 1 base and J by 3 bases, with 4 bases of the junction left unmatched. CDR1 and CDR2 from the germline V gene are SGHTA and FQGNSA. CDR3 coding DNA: TGTGCCAGCAGCTTAGTCAGCGGGGGGGCAACAGATACGCAGTATTTT. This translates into CASSLVSGGATDTQYF.

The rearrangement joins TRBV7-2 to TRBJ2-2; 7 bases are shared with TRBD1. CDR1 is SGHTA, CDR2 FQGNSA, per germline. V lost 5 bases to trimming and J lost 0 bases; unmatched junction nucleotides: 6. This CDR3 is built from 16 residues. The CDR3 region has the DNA TGTGCCAGCAGCCTCCACAGGGGACCGAACACCGGGGAGCTGTTTTTT. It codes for CASSLHRGPNTGELFF.